One sample yielded the 10 T cell receptor gamma chains listed below, sequenced in a study of gamma delta lymphoproliferative disorders and STAT genes. TCRdb called clones from the multiplex PCR reads again using CATT. Of around 2,500 gamma-chain clones listed, roughly 18% are singletons. PBMCs from patients and controls supplied the genomic DNA for sequencing. Sequenced sample: blood. These receptors came from a human donor with gamma-delta T-cell large granular lymphocyte leukemia.

The rearrangement uses TRGV2 and TRGJ1 or TRGJ2. No J gene is reported in TCRdb; it was inferred here by comparing the DNA with germline. V shed 0 bases, J shed 3 bases, and the junction held 5 bases outside the gene matches. The CDR3 length is 14 residues. Per germline, CDR1 EGSNGY and CDR2 YDSYNSKV. CDR3 sequence reads: CATWDGRCYYKKLF. The CDR3 DNA reads as TGTGCCACCTGGGACGGGCGATGTTATTATAAGAAACTCTTT.

This clone was detected a few times. V gene TRGV2 combines with J gene TRGJP2. TCRdb does not report a J gene; here it was assigned by matching the DNA to germline references. Germline loops: CDR1 EGSNGY, CDR2 YDSYNSKV. Trimming at V came to 4 bases and at J to 5 bases, leaving 7 bases not matched to a gene. The CDR3 has 14 amino acids. This CDR3 is CATWESSSDWIKTF. The CDR3 DNA reads as TGTGCCACCTGGGAAAGCTCAAGTGATTGGATCAAGACGTTT.

CDR3 sequence: CATMGGVYYKKLF. In nucleotides, the CDR3 is TGTGCCACCATGGGGGGGGTTTATTATAAGAAACTCTTT. The chain is built from TRGV8 and TRGJ1 or TRGJ2. The J gene is absent in TCRdb and was assigned here via DNA matching to germline. CDR1 is VENAVY and CDR2 is YDSYNSRV in the germline V gene. Losses at the gene ends were 9 bases for V and 3 bases for J; bases not matched to a gene: 11. The CDR3 is made up of 13 amino acids.

This clone was picked up a small number of times. The chain combines TRGV4 with TRGJ1 or TRGJ2. TCRdb records no J gene; here it was assigned by comparing the DNA to germline. The CDR3 is 15 amino acids. Unmatched junction bases numbered 10, after V lost 5 bases and J lost 0 bases. Germline V gives CDR1 EGSTGY, CDR2 YDSYTSSV. CDR3 residues: CATWAAHSNYYKKLF. The CDR3 DNA reads as TGTGCCACCTGGGCGGCCCATTCGAATTATTATAAGAAACTCTTT.

A word on this clone: This may come from a read error, since a much larger clone is one base off. Because the CDR3's place on the DNA is in doubt, the DNA is left out and the CDR3 is given as listed by TCRdb. No J gene call was made, and the V gene is TRGV11. TRGV11 is an ORF for which the function is uncertain. The CDR3 is 19 residues long, ends included. This CDR3 is CTTVPAGLGVLRPLWFKIF.

This chain links TRGV8 with TRGJ1 or TRGJ2. No J gene is reported in TCRdb; it was inferred here by comparing the DNA with germline. V was clipped by 0 bases and J by 6 bases; unmatched bases: 5. Germline V gives CDR1 VENAVY, CDR2 YDSYNSRV. The length of the CDR3 is 13 residues. The CDR3 reads CATWDRQCYKKLF. The CDR3 DNA is TGTGCCACCTGGGATAGGCAGTGTTATAAGAAACTCTTT.

The gene calls are TRGV2 and TRGJ1 or TRGJ2. The J gene comes from matching the DNA to germline here; TCRdb lacks it. The CDR3 has 14 residues. CDR1 EGSNGY and CDR2 YDSYNSKV come from the germline V gene. The trim removed 0 bases at V and 5 bases at J, leaving 7 bases unmatched. The CDR3 DNA reads as TGTGCCACCTGGGACGGGCCCGGGGATTATAAGAAACTCTTT. Translating it yields CATWDGPGDYKKLF.

The table lists this clone with a few counts. The V gene is TRGV2, the J gene TRGJ1 or TRGJ2. Here the J gene came from matching the DNA to germline, since TCRdb omits it. The junction had 9 bases not matched to a gene; V was cut back by 0 bases and J by 4 bases. The CDR3 sequence is 15 residues long. Germline V gene data show CDR1 as EGSNGY and CDR2 as YDSYNSKV. The CDR3 DNA is TGTGCCACCTGGGACGGGCAGGGCGGGTATTATAAGAAACTCTTT. Its translation is CATWDGQGGYYKKLF.

This clone ranks as medium-sized (0.01 to 0.1%). The V and J genes are TRGV2 and TRGJP2. TCRdb lists no J gene, so it was determined here by aligning the DNA to germline. The CDR3 sequence is 13 residues long. The trim removed 0 bases at V and 9 bases at J, leaving 4 bases unmatched. Germline CDR1 EGSNGY, CDR2 YDSYNSKV. The CDR3 DNA follows: TGTGCCACCTGGGACGGGCCGAATTGGATCAAGACGTTT. Protein: CATWDGPNWIKTF.

This clone was detected only a few times. In the same sample, other DNA sequences code for this CDR3. V and J are TRGV4 and TRGJ1 or TRGJ2. No J gene was available from TCRdb, and it was assigned here by a germline match of the DNA. Germline V CDR1 and CDR2: EGSTGY, YDSYTSSV. CDR3 length equals 11 residues. With 0 bases clipped from V and 12 bases from J, the junction kept 5 bases outside the gene matches. The CDR3 region has the DNA TGTGCCACCTGGGATGGGCGAGGGAAACTCTTT. This codes for CATWDGRGKLF.